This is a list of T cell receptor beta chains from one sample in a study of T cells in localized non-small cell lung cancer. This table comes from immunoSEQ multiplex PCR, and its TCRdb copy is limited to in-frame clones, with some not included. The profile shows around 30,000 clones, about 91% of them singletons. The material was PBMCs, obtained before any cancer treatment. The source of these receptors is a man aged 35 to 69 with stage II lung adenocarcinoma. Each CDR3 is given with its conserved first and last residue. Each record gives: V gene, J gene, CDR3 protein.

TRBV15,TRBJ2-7,CATKGGGGPYEQYF
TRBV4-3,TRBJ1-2,CASSPTARNYGYTF
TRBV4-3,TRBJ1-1,CASSQIIDRGTEAFF
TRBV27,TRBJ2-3,CASRFTGTDTQYF
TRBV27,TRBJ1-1,CASSSYDRFAEAFF
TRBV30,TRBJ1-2,CAWSGTGPHNYGYTF
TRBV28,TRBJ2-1,CASSPSGTSGSRVQFF
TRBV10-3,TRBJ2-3,CAITASGRDTQYF
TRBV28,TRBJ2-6,CASSLPGANVLTF
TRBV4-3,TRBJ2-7,CASSQDTLLGEQYF
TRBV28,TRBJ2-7,CASSLTSLPEQYF
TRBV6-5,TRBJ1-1,CASRMTGVEAFF
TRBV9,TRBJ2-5,CASSVGTGGGETQYF
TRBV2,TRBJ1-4,CASSADRAEKLFF
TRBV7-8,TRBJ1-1,CASSLIWNRGRPRDTEAFF
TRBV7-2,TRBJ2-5,CASSPPTETQYF
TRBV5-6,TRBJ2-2,CASSSGQGNTGELFF
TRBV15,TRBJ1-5,CATSTQGARQPQHF
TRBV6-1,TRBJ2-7,CASSEPKQGRSSYEQYF
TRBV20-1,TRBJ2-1,CSASRNAEQFF
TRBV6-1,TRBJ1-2,CASSDGRSYGYTF
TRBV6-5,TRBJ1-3,CASRDSGNTIYF
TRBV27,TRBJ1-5,CASGKGSVFNQPQHF
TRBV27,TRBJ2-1,CASSLMDRGNEQFF
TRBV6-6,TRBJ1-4,CASIGAQTNEKLFF
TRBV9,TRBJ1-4,CASSENGEEKLFF
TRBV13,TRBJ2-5,CASSLAQRIQETQYF
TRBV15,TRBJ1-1,CATSRELGFATEAFF
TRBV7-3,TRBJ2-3,CASSFSGASTDTQYF
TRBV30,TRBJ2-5,CAWGGGPETQYF
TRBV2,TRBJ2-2,CASSEAQAGELFF
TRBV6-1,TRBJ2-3,CASTLMGTNTDTQYF
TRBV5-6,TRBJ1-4,CASSLREANEKLFF
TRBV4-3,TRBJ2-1,CASSQASTGLYNEQFF
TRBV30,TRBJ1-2,CAWNDRGRAPRGYTF
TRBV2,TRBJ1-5,CASSEIRGLQPQHF
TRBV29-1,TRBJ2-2,CSVGLGDGLAIHTGELFF
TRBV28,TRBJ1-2,CASSYRTGTGLSYTF